A selection of T cell receptor beta chains follows, all from one sample in a study of cytomegalovirus exposure and HLA in healthy donors. Generated by immunoSEQ multiplex PCR, the TCRdb table keeps only in-frame clones and is missing some. The sample has roughly 50,000 clones; about 92% are singletons. Sequencing input: PBMCs. These receptors originate from a man between 18 and 29 years old in good health and CMV-seronegative. Each CDR3 is given with its conserved first and last residue. D genes are given only for firm matches. Not every row has a clone size; where given, it reads once, few, many or a size class.

j_call: TRBJ2-3; v_call: TRBV5-5; d_call: TRBD2; clone_size: -; cdr3_nt: TGTGCCAGCAGCTTGGGAGCGGGGGACCCGAGCACAGATACGCAGTATTTT; cdr3_aa: CASSLGAGDPSTDTQYF
j_call: TRBJ2-1; v_call: TRBV7-9; d_call: TRBD2; clone_size: -; cdr3_nt: TGTGCCAGCAGCCGGGCGGCGCTAGCGGGAGGCCGCAATGAGCAGTTCTTC; cdr3_aa: CASSRAALAGGRNEQFF
j_call: TRBJ2-2; v_call: TRBV30; d_call: TRBD2; clone_size: once; cdr3_nt: TGTGCCTGGAGTGTGGGCGGGAGCACCGGGGAGCTGTTTTTT; cdr3_aa: CAWSVGGSTGELFF
j_call: TRBJ2-4; v_call: TRBV4-2; d_call: TRBD2; clone_size: -; cdr3_nt: TGTGCCAGCAGCCAAGGACTAGCGGGAGTAGCCAAAAACATTCAGTACTTC; cdr3_aa: CASSQGLAGVAKNIQYF
j_call: TRBJ2-7; v_call: TRBV19; d_call: -; clone_size: -; cdr3_nt: TGTGCCAGTAGTATTACCGGGAGCTCCTACGAGCAGTACTTC; cdr3_aa: CASSITGSSYEQYF
j_call: TRBJ2-1; v_call: TRBV25-1; d_call: -; clone_size: -; cdr3_nt: TGTGCCATCTCTGCCTACAATGAGCAGTTCTTC; cdr3_aa: CAISAYNEQFF
j_call: TRBJ2-6; v_call: TRBV5-1; d_call: -; clone_size: -; cdr3_nt: TGCGCCAGCAGGTTGACACCGGAGGGGGCCAACGTCCTGACTTTC; cdr3_aa: CASRLTPEGANVLTF
j_call: TRBJ1-3; v_call: TRBV11-3; d_call: -; clone_size: -; cdr3_nt: TGTGCCAGCAGCTTTAACTCTGGAAACACCATATATTTT; cdr3_aa: CASSFNSGNTIYF
j_call: TRBJ1-1; v_call: TRBV5-1; d_call: TRBD1; clone_size: few; cdr3_nt: TGCGCCAGCAGGGCAGGGGGCACTGAAGCTTTCTTT; cdr3_aa: CASRAGGTEAFF
j_call: TRBJ2-7; v_call: TRBV6-5; d_call: -; clone_size: few; cdr3_nt: TGTGCCAGCAGTCCAGGCTCCGCCCGTTACGAGCAGTACTTC; cdr3_aa: CASSPGSARYEQYF
j_call: TRBJ2-4; v_call: TRBV28; d_call: -; clone_size: once; cdr3_nt: TGTGCCAGCGTAGGGGGACACTCTCTCGTAGCCAAAAACATTCAGTACTTC; cdr3_aa: CASVGGHSLVAKNIQYF
j_call: TRBJ2-7; v_call: TRBV5-7; d_call: -; clone_size: -; cdr3_nt: TGTGCCAGCAGCCTGCCCCAACCTGACGGAGACCTACGCGAGCAGTACTTC; cdr3_aa: CASSLPQPDGDLREQYF
j_call: TRBJ1-1; v_call: TRBV10-3; d_call: -; clone_size: -; cdr3_nt: TGTGCCATCAGTGAGTCTGGGGGGGGCACTGAAGCTTTCTTT; cdr3_aa: CAISESGGGTEAFF
j_call: TRBJ2-3; v_call: TRBV19; d_call: TRBD2; clone_size: once; cdr3_nt: TGTGCCAGTAGTATAGGAGCGGGAGTGGCCCGGGTCGCAGATACGCAGTATTTT; cdr3_aa: CASSIGAGVARVADTQYF
j_call: TRBJ2-3; v_call: TRBV7-2; d_call: -; clone_size: once; cdr3_nt: TGTGCCAGCAGCTTATCTCCCGGGATTAGCACAGATACGCAGTATTTT; cdr3_aa: CASSLSPGISTDTQYF
j_call: TRBJ2-2; v_call: TRBV29-1; d_call: -; clone_size: -; cdr3_nt: TGCAGCGTTGATCTAAGCACCGGGGAGCTGTTTTTT; cdr3_aa: CSVDLSTGELFF
j_call: TRBJ2-1; v_call: TRBV15; d_call: -; clone_size: -; cdr3_nt: TGTGCCACCGCCCAGGACTGGAGCTCCTACAATGAGCAGTTCTTC; cdr3_aa: CATAQDWSSYNEQFF
j_call: TRBJ2-4; v_call: TRBV2; d_call: TRBD2; clone_size: -; cdr3_nt: TGTGCCAGCAAGGGGACTAGCGACTACAAAAACATTCAGTACTTC; cdr3_aa: CASKGTSDYKNIQYF
j_call: TRBJ2-1; v_call: TRBV30; d_call: -; clone_size: -; cdr3_nt: TGTGCCTGGAGTGATTCTAGCGACTATTACAATGAGCAGTTCTTC; cdr3_aa: CAWSDSSDYYNEQFF
j_call: TRBJ2-3; v_call: TRBV28; d_call: TRBD1; clone_size: -; cdr3_nt: TGTGCCAGCAGTCTGGCGGGTGGACAGGGGGCCGGAGATACGCAGTATTTT; cdr3_aa: CASSLAGGQGAGDTQYF
j_call: TRBJ2-1; v_call: TRBV2; d_call: TRBD2; clone_size: -; cdr3_nt: TGTGCCAGCAGAATCTGGGCTAGCGGACTCAGCTCCTACAATGAGCAGTTCTTC; cdr3_aa: CASRIWASGLSSYNEQFF
j_call: TRBJ1-1; v_call: TRBV30; d_call: -; clone_size: -; cdr3_nt: TGTGCCTGGACTAGGCCGCAGTCCGATGAAGCTTTCTTT; cdr3_aa: CAWTRPQSDEAFF
j_call: TRBJ2-5; v_call: TRBV5-1; d_call: TRBD2; clone_size: once; cdr3_nt: TGCGCCAGCAGCTGGGCCGGGACTAGTTGGGAGACCCAGTACTTC; cdr3_aa: CASSWAGTSWETQYF
j_call: TRBJ1-2; v_call: TRBV12-5; d_call: -; clone_size: -; cdr3_nt: TGTGCTAGTGGTTTGGGACAAGGCTATGGCTACACCTTC; cdr3_aa: CASGLGQGYGYTF
j_call: TRBJ2-3; v_call: TRBV29-1; d_call: TRBD2; clone_size: -; cdr3_nt: TGCAGCGGATCTGGGACTAGCGGGAGTTTGCTGTATTTT; cdr3_aa: CSGSGTSGSLLYF
j_call: TRBJ2-7; v_call: TRBV19; d_call: -; clone_size: -; cdr3_nt: TGTGCCAGTAGTATTGGATCAGGGTTCCCTGAAGAGCAGTACTTC; cdr3_aa: CASSIGSGFPEEQYF
j_call: TRBJ2-7; v_call: TRBV5-1; d_call: -; clone_size: -; cdr3_nt: TGCGCCAGCAGCTTGCGTAGCGGACAGGAATTTTCCTACGAGCAGTACTTC; cdr3_aa: CASSLRSGQEFSYEQYF
j_call: TRBJ2-7; v_call: TRBV7-8; d_call: TRBD1; clone_size: once; cdr3_nt: TGTGCCAGCAGCTTAGCCCGGGACAGCTACGAGCAGTACTTC; cdr3_aa: CASSLARDSYEQYF
j_call: TRBJ2-3; v_call: TRBV11-2; d_call: -; clone_size: -; cdr3_nt: TGTGCCAGCAGCTTCTTGGCCATTCAGGCTCCAGATACGCAGTATTTT; cdr3_aa: CASSFLAIQAPDTQYF
j_call: TRBJ2-7; v_call: TRBV4-3; d_call: -; clone_size: -; cdr3_nt: TGCGCCAGCAGCCAAGAGAGTCATTCGGCGGGTAGAGCCTACGAGCAGTACTTC; cdr3_aa: CASSQESHSAGRAYEQYF
j_call: TRBJ2-6; v_call: TRBV2; d_call: -; clone_size: -; cdr3_nt: TGTGCCAGCTCCGGGGGGCGGGGGCCGGGGGCCAACGTCCTGACTTTC; cdr3_aa: CASSGGRGPGANVLTF
j_call: TRBJ2-1; v_call: TRBV7-3; d_call: TRBD2; clone_size: -; cdr3_nt: TGTGCCAGCAGCTTAGGTGGGACTAGCTACAATGAGCAGTTCTTC; cdr3_aa: CASSLGGTSYNEQFF
j_call: TRBJ2-3; v_call: TRBV6-5; d_call: -; clone_size: -; cdr3_nt: TGTGCCAGCAGTTACTCGGGAGGCACAGATACGCAGTATTTT; cdr3_aa: CASSYSGGTDTQYF
j_call: TRBJ1-2; v_call: TRBV18; d_call: -; clone_size: -; cdr3_nt: TGTGCCAGCTCACCACAAGCTCAAACTAACTATGGCTACACCTTC; cdr3_aa: CASSPQAQTNYGYTF
j_call: TRBJ2-7; v_call: TRBV7-2; d_call: -; clone_size: -; cdr3_nt: TGTGCCAGCAGCCCCATGAGGGGAGGCCACGAGCAGTACTTC; cdr3_aa: CASSPMRGGHEQYF
j_call: TRBJ1-1; v_call: TRBV18; d_call: -; clone_size: once; cdr3_nt: TGTGCCAGCTCCCGCAGGGAAACTGAAGCTTTCTTT; cdr3_aa: CASSRRETEAFF
j_call: TRBJ2-5; v_call: TRBV6-6; d_call: -; clone_size: -; cdr3_nt: TGTGCCAGCAGTCAATCTATAGCGGTACCTCAAGAGACCCAGTACTTC; cdr3_aa: CASSQSIAVPQETQYF
j_call: TRBJ1-1; v_call: TRBV7-9; d_call: -; clone_size: -; cdr3_nt: TGTGCCAGCAGCTTAGGTCGGTTGAACACTGAAGCTTTCTTT; cdr3_aa: CASSLGRLNTEAFF
j_call: TRBJ1-2; v_call: TRBV28; d_call: -; clone_size: few; cdr3_nt: TGTGCCAGCAGTTTAACAGGAGACCACTATGGCTACACCTTC; cdr3_aa: CASSLTGDHYGYTF
j_call: TRBJ1-1; v_call: TRBV27; d_call: -; clone_size: -; cdr3_nt: TGTGCCAGCAGCTCTTTACAGGCATTAGTCACTGAAGCTTTCTTT; cdr3_aa: CASSSLQALVTEAFF
j_call: TRBJ2-1; v_call: TRBV10-3; d_call: TRBD2; clone_size: once; cdr3_nt: TGTGCCGTCGGACTAGCGGGAGACGAGCAGTTCTTC; cdr3_aa: CAVGLAGDEQFF
j_call: TRBJ1-1; v_call: TRBV5-5; d_call: -; clone_size: once; cdr3_nt: TGTGCCAGCAGGCGGGGGGCGCGTAGCACTGAAGCTTTCTTT; cdr3_aa: CASRRGARSTEAFF
j_call: TRBJ2-2; v_call: TRBV9; d_call: TRBD2; clone_size: once; cdr3_nt: TGTGCCAGCAGCGTAGAGGCGGGAGACAGCACCGGGGAGCTGTTTTTT; cdr3_aa: CASSVEAGDSTGELFF
j_call: TRBJ2-3; v_call: TRBV19; d_call: -; clone_size: -; cdr3_nt: TGTGCCAGTAACTCGGGACTAGATACGCAGTATTTT; cdr3_aa: CASNSGLDTQYF
j_call: TRBJ2-1; v_call: TRBV18; d_call: -; clone_size: -; cdr3_nt: TGTGCCAGCTCACTCGCCCACGGTATTGGTAATGAGCAGTTCTTC; cdr3_aa: CASSLAHGIGNEQFF
j_call: TRBJ1-5; v_call: TRBV4-3; d_call: -; clone_size: -; cdr3_nt: TGCGCCAGCAGCCAAGATACGGGGATTGAGCCCCAGCATTTT; cdr3_aa: CASSQDTGIEPQHF
j_call: TRBJ1-2; v_call: TRBV7-9; d_call: -; clone_size: -; cdr3_nt: TGTGCCAGCAGCTTAGTACCCGCGGGGCCGGGAGGCTACACCTTC; cdr3_aa: CASSLVPAGPGGYTF
j_call: TRBJ2-1; v_call: TRBV7-3; d_call: TRBD2; clone_size: -; cdr3_nt: TGTGCCAGCAGCTTTGGACTAGCGAGCTACAATGAGCAGTTCTTC; cdr3_aa: CASSFGLASYNEQFF
j_call: TRBJ1-2; v_call: TRBV5-4; d_call: TRBD1; clone_size: -; cdr3_nt: TGTGCCAGCAGCTTGGACAGGGGGCAGTCTAACTATGGCTACACCTTC; cdr3_aa: CASSLDRGQSNYGYTF
j_call: TRBJ2-5; v_call: TRBV4-2; d_call: -; clone_size: -; cdr3_nt: TGTGCCAGCAGCCAAGTACCCCAACGGGGGACCCAGTACTTC; cdr3_aa: CASSQVPQRGTQYF
j_call: TRBJ2-1; v_call: TRBV7-8; d_call: TRBD2; clone_size: -; cdr3_nt: TGTGCCAGCAGTTCACTAGCGGGACTAACCTACAATGAGCAGTTCTTC; cdr3_aa: CASSSLAGLTYNEQFF
j_call: TRBJ2-7; v_call: TRBV30; d_call: -; clone_size: -; cdr3_nt: TGTGCCTGGGGAAGACACTACGAGCAGTACTTC; cdr3_aa: CAWGRHYEQYF
j_call: TRBJ2-5; v_call: TRBV18; d_call: -; clone_size: few; cdr3_nt: TGTGCCAGCTCACCTGGAGGGATGGAGACCCAGTACTTC; cdr3_aa: CASSPGGMETQYF
j_call: TRBJ1-4; v_call: TRBV28; d_call: TRBD1; clone_size: -; cdr3_nt: TGTGCCAGCAGTTCCCGAGGGACAGGGCGACATGAAAAACTGTTTTTT; cdr3_aa: CASSSRGTGRHEKLFF
j_call: TRBJ2-1; v_call: TRBV19; d_call: -; clone_size: -; cdr3_nt: TGTGCCAGTAGTATAGACGGGAATCTGGATGAGCAGTTCTTC; cdr3_aa: CASSIDGNLDEQFF
j_call: TRBJ2-7; v_call: TRBV30; d_call: TRBD1; clone_size: -; cdr3_nt: TGTGCCTGGAGTTACAGGGGGCTGTTCTACGAGCAGTACTTC; cdr3_aa: CAWSYRGLFYEQYF
j_call: TRBJ2-5; v_call: TRBV28; d_call: -; clone_size: once; cdr3_nt: TGTGCCAGCAGAAAAGGAGTCGGAGGTCAGGAGACCCAGTACTTC; cdr3_aa: CASRKGVGGQETQYF
j_call: TRBJ2-1; v_call: TRBV18; d_call: TRBD2; clone_size: -; cdr3_nt: TGTGCCAGCTCGTTGACTAGCGGGAGAATCGATGAGCAGTTCTTC; cdr3_aa: CASSLTSGRIDEQFF
j_call: TRBJ2-1; v_call: TRBV9; d_call: -; clone_size: -; cdr3_nt: TGTGCCAGCAGCGTTAGTTACAATGAGCAGTTCTTC; cdr3_aa: CASSVSYNEQFF